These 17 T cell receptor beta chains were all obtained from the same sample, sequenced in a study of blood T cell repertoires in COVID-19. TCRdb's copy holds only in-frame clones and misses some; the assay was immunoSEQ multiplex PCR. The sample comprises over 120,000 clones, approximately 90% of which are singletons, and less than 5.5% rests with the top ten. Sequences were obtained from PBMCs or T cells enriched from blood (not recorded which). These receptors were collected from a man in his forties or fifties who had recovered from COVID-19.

The CDR3 sequence is CASSREDSPLHF. For the CDR3, the DNA is TGCGCCAGCAGCCGAGAGGATTCACCCCTCCACTTT. This rearrangement joins TRBV5-1 to TRBJ1-6, with D unclear. Looked up from germline, CDR1 is SGHRS and CDR2 is YFSETQ. Trimming stripped 4 bases from V and 8 bases from J, with 7 bases between. This CDR3 contains 12 residues.

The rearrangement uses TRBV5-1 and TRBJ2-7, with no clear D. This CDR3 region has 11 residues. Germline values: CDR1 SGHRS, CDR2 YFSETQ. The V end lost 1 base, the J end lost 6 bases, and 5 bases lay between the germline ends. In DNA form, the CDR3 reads TGCGCCAGCAGCTTGTTCTCCGAGCAGTACTTC. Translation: CASSLFSEQYF.

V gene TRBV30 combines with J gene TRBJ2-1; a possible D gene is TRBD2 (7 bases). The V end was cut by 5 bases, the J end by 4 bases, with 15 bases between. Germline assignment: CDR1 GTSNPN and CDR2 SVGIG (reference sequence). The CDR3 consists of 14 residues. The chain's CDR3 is CAWRRGGLYNEQFF. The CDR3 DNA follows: TGTGCCTGGCGGCGCGGGGGCTTATACAATGAGCAGTTCTTC.

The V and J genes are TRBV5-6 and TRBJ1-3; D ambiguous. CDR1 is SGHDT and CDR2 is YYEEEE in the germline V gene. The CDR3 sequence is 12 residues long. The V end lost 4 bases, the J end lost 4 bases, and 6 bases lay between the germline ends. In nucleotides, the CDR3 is TGTGCCAGCAGCGTACAGGGAAACACCATATATTTT. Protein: CASSVQGNTIYF.

CDR3 region: CSASSGYENTIYF. The CDR3 region has the DNA TGCAGTGCTAGTTCAGGGTATGAAAACACCATATATTTT. The J gene is TRBJ1-3, the V gene TRBV20-1; a possible D gene is TRBD1 (5 bases). The V end was cut by 3 bases, the J end by 6 bases, with 12 bases between. CDR1 DFQATT and CDR2 SNEGSKA come from the germline V gene (reference sequence). This CDR3 has 13 residues.

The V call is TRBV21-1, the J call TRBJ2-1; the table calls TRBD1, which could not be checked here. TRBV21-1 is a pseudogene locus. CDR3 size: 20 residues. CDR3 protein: CASSTRGGQGINSSYNEQFF. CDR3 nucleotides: TGTGCCAGCAGCACCCGGGGGGGACAGGGGATTAACAGCTCCTACAATGAGCAGTTCTTC.

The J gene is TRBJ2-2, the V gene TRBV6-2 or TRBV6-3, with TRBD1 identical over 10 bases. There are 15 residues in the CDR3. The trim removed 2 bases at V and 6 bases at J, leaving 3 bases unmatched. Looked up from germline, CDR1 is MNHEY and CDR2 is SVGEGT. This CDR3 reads CASSYRGQGAGELFF. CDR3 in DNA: TGTGCCAGCAGTTACCGCGGACAGGGGGCCGGGGAGCTGTTTTTT.

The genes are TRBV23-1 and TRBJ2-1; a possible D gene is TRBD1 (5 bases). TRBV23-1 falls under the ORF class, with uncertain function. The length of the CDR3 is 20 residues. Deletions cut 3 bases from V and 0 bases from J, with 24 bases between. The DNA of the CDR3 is TGCGCCAGCAGTCATCAATCCCGTGGACACTCCAAGAGCTCCTACAATGAGCAGTTCTTC. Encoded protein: CASSHQSRGHSKSSYNEQFF.

CDR3 region: CASSLNGLGYTF. CDR3 coding DNA: TGTGCCAGCAGCTTAAACGGACTTGGCTACACCTTC. The J gene is TRBJ1-2, the V gene TRBV7-3; D is unclear. This CDR3 region has 12 residues. V was trimmed by 1 base and J by 7 bases, leaving 7 bases between them. The germline CDR1 and CDR2 sequences are SGHTA and FQGTGA.

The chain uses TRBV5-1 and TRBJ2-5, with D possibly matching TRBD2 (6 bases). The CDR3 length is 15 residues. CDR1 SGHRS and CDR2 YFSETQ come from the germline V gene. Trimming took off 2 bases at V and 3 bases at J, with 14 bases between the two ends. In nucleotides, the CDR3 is TGCGCCAGCAGCTTTCGCCCGGGGGACGAAGAGACCCAGTACTTC. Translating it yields CASSFRPGDEETQYF.

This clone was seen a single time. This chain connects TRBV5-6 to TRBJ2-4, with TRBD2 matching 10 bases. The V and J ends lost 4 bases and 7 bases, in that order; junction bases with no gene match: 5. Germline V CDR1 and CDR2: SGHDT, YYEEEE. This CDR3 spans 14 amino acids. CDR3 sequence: CASSPSGRANIQYF. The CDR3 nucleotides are TGTGCCAGCAGCCCCAGCGGGAGGGCCAACATTCAGTACTTC.

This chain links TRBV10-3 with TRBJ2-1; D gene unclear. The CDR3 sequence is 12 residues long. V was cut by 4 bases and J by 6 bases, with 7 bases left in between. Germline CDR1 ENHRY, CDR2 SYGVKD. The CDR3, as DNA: TGTGCCATCAGTGGCGGTATCAATGAGCAGTTCTTC. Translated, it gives CAISGGINEQFF.

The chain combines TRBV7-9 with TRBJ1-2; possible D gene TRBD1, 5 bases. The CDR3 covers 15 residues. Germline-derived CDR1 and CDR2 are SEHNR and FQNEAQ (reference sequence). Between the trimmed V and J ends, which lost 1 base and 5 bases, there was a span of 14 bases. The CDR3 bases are TGTGCCAGCAGCTTAGATGCGGGGCAATGGTATGGCTACACCTTC. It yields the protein CASSLDAGQWYGYTF.

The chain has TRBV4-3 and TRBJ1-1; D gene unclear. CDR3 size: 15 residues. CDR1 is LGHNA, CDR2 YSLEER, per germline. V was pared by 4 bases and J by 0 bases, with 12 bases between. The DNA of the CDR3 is TGCGCCAGCAGCCTTATGGTGGAGGTGAACACTGAAGCTTTCTTT. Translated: CASSLMVEVNTEAFF.

CDR3 amino acids: CASSLAGGSEETQYF. DNA of the CDR3: TGTGCCAGCAGCTTAGCGGGAGGGTCGGAAGAGACCCAGTACTTC. This sequence joins TRBV7-2 and TRBJ2-5, with TRBD2 identical over 7 bases. The germline V gene has CDR1 SGHTA and CDR2 FQGNSA. The CDR3 is 15 residues long. The V segment lost 0 bases and the J segment 3 bases; nucleotides outside the gene matches: 4. The whole variable domain, filled in from reference TRBV7-2 and TRBJ2-5, reads GAGVSQSPSNKVTEKGKDVELRCDPISGHTALYWYRQSLGQGLEFLIYFQGNSAPDKSGLPSDRFSAERTGGSVSTLTIQRTQQEDSAVYLCASSLAGGSEETQYFGPGTRLLVL.

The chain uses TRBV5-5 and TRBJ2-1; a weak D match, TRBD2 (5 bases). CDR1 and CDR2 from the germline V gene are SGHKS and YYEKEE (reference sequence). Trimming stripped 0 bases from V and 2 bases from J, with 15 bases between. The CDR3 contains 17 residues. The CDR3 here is CASSLGPTVGAYNEQFF. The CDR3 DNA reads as TGTGCCAGCAGCTTGGGGCCGACGGTCGGGGCCTACAATGAGCAGTTCTTC.

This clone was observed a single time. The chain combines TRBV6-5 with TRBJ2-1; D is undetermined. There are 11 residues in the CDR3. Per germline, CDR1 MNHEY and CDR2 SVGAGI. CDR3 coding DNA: TGTGGCTCGAGCTCCTACAATGAGCAGTTCTTC. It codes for CGSSSYNEQFF.